The 9 T cell receptor beta chains in this list originate from one sample, sequenced in a study of T cells in Graves' hyperthyroidism and ophthalmopathy. RNA transcripts yielded amplified TCR beta CDR3 regions. With the HTBI primer set, the TCR CDR3 went through a first round of RT-PCR. Via MiXCR, TCRdb re-called the multiplex PCR reads, giving one row per CDR3 protein. Here the sample spans more than 300,000 distinct CDR3 sequences, around 14% being singletons. The sample comprised blood. The receptors were sampled from a woman between 55 and 75 years old with Graves' hyperthyroidism.

This chain connects TRBV20-1 to TRBJ2-1; 15 nucleotides agree with TRBD2. V trimming: 0 bases; J trimming: 4 bases; junction bases outside the gene matches: 1. The CDR3 sequence is 16 residues long. Germline-derived CDR1 and CDR2 are DFQATT and SNEGSKA (reference sequence). The CDR3 protein is CSAREGTSGGYNEQFF. DNA for the CDR3: TGCAGTGCTAGAGAAGGGACTAGCGGGGGGTACAATGAGCAGTTCTTC.

This clonotype was detected ten times or more. V and J are TRBV15 and TRBJ2-7, with a tentative D call TRBD1 (5 bases). The V end was cut by 2 bases, the J end by 2 bases, with 7 bases between. Germline V gene lookup returns CDR1 LNHNV and CDR2 YYDKDF (reference sequence). The CDR3 spans 13 residues. The DNA of the CDR3 is TGTGCCACCAGCAGAACAGGAGCCTACGAGCAGTACTTC. Residues: CATSRTGAYEQYF.

This clonotype has a count of ten or more. The chain carries TRBV27 and TRBJ2-7; 7 positions agree with TRBD1. J was trimmed by 0 bases and V by 9 bases; bases with no gene match: 14. This CDR3 spans 16 amino acids. In germline, CDR1 is MNHEY, CDR2 SMNVEV (reference sequence). CDR3 nucleotides: TGTGCCAGAGGGGGCGGGCCTAAGAGCCCCTCCTACGAGCAGTACTTC. Translation: CARGGGPKSPSYEQYF.

This clonotype was picked up one time. A clone one base away is much larger, so this may be a read error. This chain connects TRBV11-3 to TRBJ2-1; 15 bases line up with TRBD2. Germline-derived CDR1 and CDR2 are SGHNT and YENEEA. The trim removed 8 bases at V and 12 bases at J, leaving 11 bases unmatched. This CDR3 has 15 amino acids. The CDR3: CASGEGTSGGRMQFF. Here the CDR3 DNA reads TGTGCCAGCGGAGAAGGGACTAGCGGGGGGCGTATGCAGTTCTTC.

J is TRBJ1-2 and V is TRBV7-9; 9 bases are a match to TRBD1. The CDR3 length is 14 residues. From germline, CDR1 is SEHNR and CDR2 FQNEAQ (reference sequence). The V segment lost 6 bases and the J segment 7 bases; nucleotides outside the gene matches: 9. CDR3: CASSKGDRESGYTF. CDR3 nucleotide sequence: TGTGCCAGCAGTAAGGGGGACAGGGAAAGTGGCTACACCTTC.

This clonotype was counted only a few times. The chain uses TRBV2 and TRBJ2-2; unclear D gene. This CDR3 has 15 amino acids. The germline gives CDR1 SNHLY, CDR2 FYNNEI. V was clipped by 5 bases and J by 4 bases, with 14 bases between them. The CDR3 DNA reads TGTGCCAGCAGTCCCGGGCCGCGTGGCACCGGGGAGCTGTTTTTT. Protein product: CASSPGPRGTGELFF.

This clonotype has a count of ten or more. The V and J genes are TRBV11-2 and TRBJ1-2, with D perhaps matching TRBD1 (5 bases). CDR1 and CDR2 (germline): SGHAT, FQNNGV. The CDR3 consists of 14 residues. V lost 5 bases to trimming and J lost 8 bases, with 18 bases between them. The CDR3 nucleotides are TGTGCCAGCAGCCCCGGCAAAGGGGCTCGGGGCTACACCTTC. It specifies CASSPGKGARGYTF.

The sample holds many counts of this clonotype. The chain is built from TRBV7-2 and TRBJ1-2; TRBD1 matches at 10 bases. The V gene's germline CDR1 is SGHTA and CDR2 FQGNSA. V trimming: 5 bases; J trimming: 7 bases; junction bases outside the gene matches: 7. The CDR3 consists of 14 residues. CDR3 residues: CASSPTGGGGGYTF. In nucleotides, the CDR3 is TGTGCCAGCAGCCCGACAGGGGGCGGGGGTGGCTACACCTTC.

This clonotype was seen ten or more times. V and J are TRBV18 and TRBJ2-1, with D unclear. Germline assignment: CDR1 KGHSH and CDR2 LQKENI. This CDR3 has 13 amino acids. V was shortened by 2 bases and J by 12 bases, with 14 bases between the two germline ends. CDR3 sequence: CASSPTRQPRQFF. The CDR3 bases are TGTGCCAGCTCACCAACGAGGCAGCCGCGGCAGTTCTTC.